The clone carrying this T cell receptor beta chain was seen a handful of times. Only in-frame clones appear in the TCRdb table, and some are missing; sequencing was by immunoSEQ multiplex PCR. The profile shows about 130,000 clones, 93% of them singletons. This sample is drawn from a study of T cell responses to AZD1222 COVID-19 vaccine. This CDR3 is 15 amino acids long. Germline CDR1 and CDR2: MNHEY and SVGAGI. Trimming cost V 2 bases and J 8 bases, with 15 bases left between them. V and J are TRBV6-5 and TRBJ1-4, with D unclear. The sample consisted of peripheral blood, taken on day 0 of AZD1222 vaccination. The sequence came from an adult in good health. Here the CDR3 reads CASSYDVRGGEKLFF. CDR3 DNA: TGTGCCAGCAGTTACGATGTACGGGGTGGAGAAAAACTGTTTTTT.